The 2 T cell receptor beta chains given below trace back to one sample, sequenced in a study of cytomegalovirus exposure and HLA in healthy donors. 13 Jbeta primers and 60 Vbeta primers were used for the PCR. Assay used: immunoSEQ multiplex PCR; TCRdb lists only in-frame clones, some missing. The sample has around 220,000 clones, 75% to 80% seen once. Input material: PBMCs. The origin of the receptors is a man younger than 35 in good health and CMV-seronegative.

In its sample, this clone was seen once. This chain connects TRBV18 to TRBJ2-5; TRBD1 matches at 9 bases. Germline V gene data show CDR1 as KGHSH and CDR2 as LQKENI. This CDR3 contains 15 residues. V lost 6 bases and J lost 5; bases outside the gene matches: 10. CDR3 in amino acids: CASSAGTGIRETQYF. DNA for the CDR3: TGTGCCAGCTCCGCTGGGACAGGGATTCGGGAGACCCAGTACTTC.

The chain links TRBV19 to TRBJ2-7, with D possibly being TRBD1 (5 bases). Trimming pared 5 bases from V and 0 bases from J, leaving 8 bases between. CDR3 length: 13 amino acids. The V gene's germline CDR1 is LNHDA and CDR2 SQIVND (reference sequence). CDR3 region: CASSEDISYEQYF. Written as DNA, the CDR3 is TGTGCCAGTAGTGAGGACATCTCCTACGAGCAGTACTTC.